This TCR beta chain was obtained from a study of T cell responses to AZD1222 COVID-19 vaccine. This clone has only one observation. This CDR3 is 13 amino acids long. Looked up from germline, CDR1 is MGHDK and CDR2 is SYGVNS. V dropped 6 bases and J dropped 5 bases, with 13 bases sitting between them. Using immunoSEQ multiplex PCR, the repertoire was profiled, and TCRdb retains in-frame clones only, with some absent. There are approximately 120,000 clones in the sample; roughly nine tenths occur only once, and 7% to 9% lies in the top ten. V is TRBV25-1 and J is TRBJ1-1; a weak D match, TRBD1 (5 bases). The source of this sequence is an adult in good health. The starting material was peripheral blood, obtained on day 0 of AZD1222 vaccination. The CDR3 coding sequence is TGTGCCAGCAGCGAACCCCGGGGGACTGAAGCTTTCTTT. Amino acids: CASSEPRGTEAFF.